Below, 25 T cell receptor beta chains from the same sample are listed, as sequenced in a study of cytomegalovirus exposure and HLA in healthy donors (dated by TCRdb to about 2017). The library was built by means of the immunoSEQ multiplex PCR assay. The multiplex PCR relied on a mix of 60 forward primers for TCR Vbeta segments and 13 reverse primers for TCR Jbeta segments. TCRdb obtained this table from immuneACCESS and retained in-frame rearrangements with V and J assigned. These tables miss some clones; where compared with another copy, unresolved V genes account for less than half of the shortfall, and the remainder is unexplained. The sample table contains about 130,000 clones; only one count was recorded for 80% of them. 1% of the sample comes from the top ten. Sequenced input: PBMCs. The receptors here all came from a man aged 40-55 years in good health and CMV-seronegative.

This clone was counted once. V is TRBV18 and J is TRBJ2-2; 7 nucleotides line up with TRBD1. The CDR3 length is 14 residues. CDR1 and CDR2 from the germline V gene are KGHSH and LQKENI. Trimming took 4 bases from V and 6 from J; bases not matched to a gene: 5. The CDR3 DNA reads TGTGCCAGCTCACGCCAAGACAGGGCCGGGGAGCTGTTTTTT. It specifies CASSRQDRAGELFF.

The rearrangement joins TRBV28 to TRBJ1-1; TRBD1 might be the D (5 bases). V lost 6 bases and J 4 bases, leaving 9 bases between the germline ends. There are 12 residues in the CDR3. Germline V CDR1 and CDR2: MDHEN, SYDVKM. The DNA for the CDR3 is TGTGCCAGCAGGGGGCAGGTCACTGAAGCTTTCTTT. The encoded protein is CASRGQVTEAFF.

The chain recombines TRBV5-4 with TRBJ2-5; a weak D match, TRBD2 (6 bases). This CDR3 has 14 amino acids. The ends were cut back, 4 bases at V and 5 bases at J, with 15 bases in the middle. Per the germline V gene, CDR1 is SGHNT and CDR2 is YYREEE (reference sequence). CDR3 sequence reads: CASSVRGGAETQYF. CDR3 DNA: TGTGCCAGCAGCGTTCGGGGAGGAGCGGAGACCCAGTACTTC.

This chain uses TRBV6-1 with TRBJ2-5, with TRBD2 identical over 9 bases. The end of the DNA aligns better with TRBJ2-7, so the J call may be wrong. The CDR3 has 16 amino acids. From germline, CDR1 is MNHNS and CDR2 SASEGT. The CDR3 DNA is TGTGCCAGCAGTGAACAGCGGGGGGCCAGGTCCTACGAGCAGTACTTC. Encoded protein: CASSEQRGARSYEQYF.

The chain has TRBV5-1 and TRBJ2-2, with D possibly TRBD1 on 7 matching bases. This CDR3 is 17 amino acids long. V was cut by 0 bases and J by 2 bases, with 14 bases left in between. Germline CDR1 and CDR2: SGHRS and YFSETQ. The CDR3: CASSLANRGGNTGELFF. As DNA, the CDR3 is TGCGCCAGCAGCTTGGCCAACAGGGGAGGAAACACCGGGGAGCTGTTTTTT.

The genes are TRBV2 and TRBJ2-7; 8 nucleotides match TRBD1. The J segment lost 1 base and the V segment lost 5 bases, leaving 4 bases of the junction unmatched. This CDR3 is built from 14 residues. The germline CDR1 and CDR2 sequences are SNHLY and FYNNEI. The CDR3 here is CASSNYRGSYEQYF. The CDR3 nucleotides are TGTGCCAGCAGTAATTACAGGGGGTCCTACGAGCAGTACTTC.

The rearrangement uses TRBV10-3 and TRBJ2-3, with 12 bases aligning to TRBD2. Germline CDR1 is ENHRY and CDR2 is SYGVKD. Germline trimming cut 2 bases from V and 6 bases from J; bases unmatched to any gene: 12. The CDR3 runs to 18 residues. DNA of the CDR3: TGTGCCATCAGTGAGCCGGGACTAGCGGGCCCTAGTGGGGATACGCAGTATTTT. This encodes CAISEPGLAGPSGDTQYF.

The gene calls are TRBV6-5 and TRBJ2-5; TRBD1 is a possible D gene (6 bases). This CDR3 comprises 16 residues. The germline CDR1 and CDR2 sequences are MNHEY and SVGAGI. Trimming stripped 0 bases from V and 4 bases from J, with 15 bases between. CDR3 nucleotide sequence: TGTGCCAGCAGTTACTCGAGAAAACAGGGATCAGAGACCCAGTACTTC. This translates into CASSYSRKQGSETQYF.

The chain has TRBV28 and TRBJ2-5, with D unclear. The CDR3 covers 13 residues. V was pared by 2 bases and J by 2 bases, with 6 bases between. CDR1 and CDR2 from the germline V gene are MDHEN and SYDVKM. The CDR3 DNA is TGTGCCAGCAGTTTAGCAGTGCAAGAGACCCAGTACTTC. This gives the protein CASSLAVQETQYF.

CDR3 in amino acids: CASSVTGTGNQPQHF. The CDR3 coding sequence is TGTGCCAGCAGCGTAACCGGTACCGGCAATCAGCCCCAGCATTTT. The V call is TRBV7-9, the J call TRBJ1-5; D gene unclear. V lost 5 bases and J lost 2, with 13 bases in between. The length of the CDR3 is 15 residues. CDR1 is SEHNR, CDR2 FQNEAQ, per germline (reference sequence).

CDR3 amino acids: CAISESRGNEKLFF. DNA for the CDR3: TGTGCCATCAGTGAGTCGCGAGGTAATGAAAAACTGTTTTTT. The rearrangement uses TRBV10-3 and TRBJ1-4, with D unclear. This CDR3 has 14 residues. V was cut by 0 bases and J by 4 bases, with 6 bases left in between. The germline V gene encodes CDR1 ENHRY and CDR2 SYGVKD.

This clone appeared a few times. V gene TRBV7-2 combines with J gene TRBJ1-5; the D is unclear. Germline CDR1 and CDR2: SGHTA and FQGNSA. CDR3 length: 15 amino acids. V gave up 2 bases and J gave up 1 base, with 9 bases separating them. The CDR3 DNA is TGTGCCAGCAGCTTAACGGGGAGCAGCAATCAGCCCCAGCATTTT. Its translation is CASSLTGSSNQPQHF. Drawing the rest from reference TRBV7-2 and TRBJ1-5, the complete variable domain is GAGVSQSPSNKVTEKGKDVELRCDPISGHTALYWYRQSLGQGLEFLIYFQGNSAPDKSGLPSDRFSAERTGGSVSTLTIQRTQQEDSAVYLCASSLTGSSNQPQHFGDGTRLSIL.

This clone was seen only a few times. The chain employs TRBV9 and TRBJ1-1, with 9 bases that match TRBD1. Germline loops: CDR1 SGDLS, CDR2 YYNGEE. V lost 4 bases and J lost 5; bases outside the gene matches: 12. The CDR3 consists of 16 residues. CDR3 amino acids: CASSPWTGVEGTEAFF. CDR3 in DNA: TGTGCCAGCAGCCCATGGACAGGGGTGGAGGGAACTGAAGCTTTCTTT.

The rearrangement joins TRBV5-1 to TRBJ2-5; D is uncertain. Between the trimmed V and J ends, which lost 0 bases and 1 base, there was a span of 7 bases. The CDR3 is 14 residues long. Germline values: CDR1 SGHRS, CDR2 YFSETQ. This CDR3 is CASSLGRIQETQYF. The CDR3 bases are TGCGCCAGCAGCTTGGGGAGAATCCAAGAGACCCAGTACTTC.

This chain links TRBV27 with TRBJ1-2, with 11 bases matching TRBD1. The ends lost 5 bases at V and 10 bases at J; junction bases unmatched: 15. This CDR3 contains 16 residues. CDR1 is MNHEY and CDR2 is SMNVEV in the germline V gene (reference sequence). As DNA, the CDR3 is TGTGCCAGCAGTCCGGGGACAGGGGGTGCTCCCGGGGACTACACCTTC. Its protein is CASSPGTGGAPGDYTF.

This clone was counted between two and nine times. The CDR3: CASSASTGGSGYTF. For the CDR3, the DNA is TGTGCCAGCAGCGCCTCGACAGGGGGCTCTGGCTACACCTTC. The chain recombines TRBV9 with TRBJ1-2, with 10 bases fitting TRBD1. V lost 3 bases, J lost 7 bases, and 6 bases stayed unmatched. Germline CDR1 reads SGDLS; CDR2 reads YYNGEE. This CDR3 has 14 residues.

This sequence joins TRBV7-9 and TRBJ2-5; TRBD2 matches 8 bases. After removal of 7 bases from V and 2 bases from J, the junction contained 12 bases not matched to a gene. Germline V gene sequence: CDR1 SEHNR, CDR2 FQNEAQ (reference sequence). There are 16 residues in the CDR3. CDR3 loop: CASTNRLLADQETQYF. CDR3 DNA: TGTGCCAGCACCAATAGGTTACTAGCGGATCAAGAGACCCAGTACTTC.

The J gene is TRBJ2-2, the V gene TRBV5-8, with a weak D call TRBD2 (5 bases). From germline, CDR1 is SGHTS and CDR2 YDEGEE. Trimming removed 5 bases at V and 6 bases at J, with 11 bases between. CDR3 length: 13 residues. CDR3 bases: TGTGCCAGCAGTACGGGAACGGCCGGGGAGCTGTTTTTT. Its protein product is CASSTGTAGELFF.

This clone was seen a single time. The rearrangement joins TRBV28 to TRBJ2-3; the match to TRBD2 covers 7 bases. CDR1 MDHEN and CDR2 SYDVKM come from the germline V gene. V lost 1 base, J lost 2 bases, and 6 bases stayed unmatched. The CDR3 is made up of 16 amino acids. The CDR3 loop reads CASSLSASGNTDTQYF. The CDR3, as DNA: TGTGCCAGCAGTTTATCTGCTAGCGGAAACACAGATACGCAGTATTTT.

The chain couples TRBV4-2 to TRBJ2-7; 7 bases line up with TRBD2. Germline V gives CDR1 LGHNA, CDR2 YNFKEQ. Trimming removed 0 bases from V and 4 bases from J; junction bases left unmatched: 9. The length of the CDR3 is 16 residues. The CDR3 protein is CASSQDTSGEWYEQYF. CDR3 in DNA: TGTGCCAGCAGCCAAGATACGAGCGGGGAATGGTACGAGCAGTACTTC.

The chain has TRBV23-1 and TRBJ1-1, with 8 positions matching TRBD1. TRBV23-1 is known as an ORF, though its function is uncertain. The CDR3 is 16 amino acids. With 0 bases clipped from V and 11 bases from J, the junction kept 14 bases outside the gene matches. The CDR3 spells CASSQSRAGTGFDAFF. The CDR3, as DNA: TGCGCCAGCAGTCAATCTCGCGCCGGGACAGGATTTGACGCTTTCTTT.

The chain links TRBV2 to TRBJ1-2; D is possibly TRBD1 (5 bases). The CDR3 loop spans 11 amino acids. The germline V gene has CDR1 SNHLY and CDR2 FYNNEI. The V end was cut by 10 bases, the J end by 7 bases, with 13 bases between. CDR3 nucleotides: TGTGCCATCCCGACCGGGGGTGGCTACACCTTC. It specifies CAIPTGGGYTF.

The chain is built from TRBV30 and TRBJ1-6, with TRBD1 identical over 10 bases. This CDR3 spans 14 amino acids. CDR1 is GTSNPN, CDR2 SVGIG, per germline (reference sequence). J was trimmed by 9 bases and V by 3 bases; bases with no gene match: 5. CDR3 residues: CAWRLTGGTSPLHF. The CDR3 bases are TGTGCCTGGAGGCTGACAGGGGGCACTTCACCCCTCCACTTT.

The chain uses TRBV7-9 and TRBJ1-4; possibly TRBD1 for D (5 bases). Per germline, CDR1 SEHNR and CDR2 FQNEAQ (reference sequence). V lost 2 bases and J lost 8, with 18 bases in between. This CDR3 has 16 residues. This CDR3 reads CASSLTGRGGGEKLFF. Here the CDR3 DNA reads TGTGCCAGCAGCTTAACGGGGAGGGGAGGTGGAGAAAAACTGTTTTTT.

This chain uses TRBV6-5 with TRBJ2-3; D not resolved. This CDR3 has 14 amino acids. Looked up from germline, CDR1 is MNHEY and CDR2 is SVGAGI. V gave up 5 bases and J gave up 5 bases, with 14 bases separating them. The CDR3 DNA is TGTGCCAGCAGTGCCGCGATCGGTGGAGATACGCAGTATTTT. Residues: CASSAAIGGDTQYF.